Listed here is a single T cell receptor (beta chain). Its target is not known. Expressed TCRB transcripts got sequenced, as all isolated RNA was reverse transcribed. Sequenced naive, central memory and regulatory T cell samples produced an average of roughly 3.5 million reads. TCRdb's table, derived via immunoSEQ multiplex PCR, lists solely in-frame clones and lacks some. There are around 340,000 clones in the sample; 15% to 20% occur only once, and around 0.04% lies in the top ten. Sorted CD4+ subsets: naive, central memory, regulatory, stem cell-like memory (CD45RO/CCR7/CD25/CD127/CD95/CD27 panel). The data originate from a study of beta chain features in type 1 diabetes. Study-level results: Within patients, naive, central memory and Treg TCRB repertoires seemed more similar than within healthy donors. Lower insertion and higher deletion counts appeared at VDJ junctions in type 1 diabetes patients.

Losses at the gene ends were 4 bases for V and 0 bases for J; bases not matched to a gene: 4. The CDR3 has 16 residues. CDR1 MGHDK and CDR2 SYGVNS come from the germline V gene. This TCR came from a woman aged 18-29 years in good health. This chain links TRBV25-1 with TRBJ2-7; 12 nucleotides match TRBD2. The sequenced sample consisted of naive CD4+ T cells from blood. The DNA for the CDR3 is TGTGCCAGCAGTGGGACTAGCGGGAAGAGCTCCTACGAGCAGTACTTC. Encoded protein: CASSGTSGKSSYEQYF.